This TCR beta chain comes out of a study of shared clonotypes between healthy human individuals. General study points: Rarefaction analysis demonstrated incomplete sorted-subset sequencing notwithstanding large depth.

The V gene's germline CDR1 is MNHEY and CDR2 SMNVEV (reference sequence). Trimming took 6 bases from V and 4 from J; bases not matched to a gene: 8. The CDR3 length is 14 residues. As regards this clone: Its target is unknown.

Terminally differentiated effector memory CD45RA+ cells were excluded from the naive CD8 cells, which were CD45RO-negative and positively selected for CCR7. Clones were read by immunoSEQ multiplex PCR, and TCRdb kept only the in-frame ones, dropping some. The table lists over 2 million clones, about 95% of them singletons. This clonotype was obtained from a man aged 18 to 35 in good health. The sequencing sample was made of naive CD8+ T cells sorted from blood. The chain is built from TRBV27 and TRBJ2-5; 7 bases agree with TRBD2. Here the CDR3 reads CASRGGGFGETQYF. CDR3 sequence (DNA): TGTGCCAGCAGAGGCGGGGGATTTGGAGAGACCCAGTACTTC.